This T cell receptor (beta chain) was captured by sequencing in a study of regulatory T cells in long-lasting Graves disease. Study-wide background: Persistent Graves' disease required over 5 years of antithyroid drugs and positive TSH receptor antibodies.

Findings of the study overall: Favoring TRBV28, TRBJ1-2 and TRBJ2-5 was a feature seen in persistent disease.

Arm-PCR with iRepertoire HTBI primers amplified the CDR3 regions for these TCR beta libraries. In TCRdb, the multiplex PCR reads were re-called with MiXCR into one record per CDR3 protein. The data hold around 450,000 distinct CDR3 sequences, with 20% to 25% observed a single time. Indicated time point: persistent/refractory GD, antithyroid drugs over 5 years with positive TRAb. With RNA extracted from PBMCs as input, the TCR library was made. This clonotype was seen at least ten times. Its antigen is currently unknown. CDR1 and CDR2 (germline): SNHLY, FYNNEI. This CDR3 has 17 amino acids. Trimming shortened V by 6 bases and J by 0 bases, and 15 bases separated the two germline ends.

The V gene is TRBV2, the J gene TRBJ2-6, with D tentatively TRBD1 or TRBD2 (6 bases each). Here the sequenced sample was peripheral blood mononuclear cells (PBMCs), taken when the disease was refractory, from a patient treated with antithyroid drugs. The origin of this receptor is a female donor with Graves disease. CDR3 sequence (DNA): TGTGCCAGCAGGGGCGACGGGGGCGGCTCTGGGGCCAACGTCCTGACTTTC. Translated, it gives CASRGDGGGSGANVLTF.